This paragraph reports one T cell receptor (beta chain). Libraries were prepared by immunoSEQ multiplex PCR; TCRdb keeps only in-frame clonotypes and omits some of them. The table has some 130,000 clones, more than 75% seen once. These data come from a study of blood T cell repertoires in COVID-19. Turning to the study itself: Samples representing acute and convalescent COVID-19 were sourced from the United States, Italy and Spain. T cells, B-cell-depleted T cells, or PBMCs provided the cDNA or gDNA that served as material.

Per the germline V gene, CDR1 is SGHTS and CDR2 is YDEGEE. The CDR3 spans 15 residues. Trimming took off 7 bases at V and 1 base at J, with 17 bases between the two ends. In terms of age and location, participants ranged from roughly 18 to 100 years and lived in about 25 US areas. Recovery meant two consecutive negative NP/OP PCR tests, professional clearance, or resolved symptoms. The rearrangement joins TRBV5-8 to TRBJ1-2; D is ambiguous. Material for sequencing was PBMCs or T cells enriched from blood (not recorded which). This TCR came from a woman aged 45-60 years who had recovered from COVID-19. The CDR3 protein is CASLSRAGNNYGYTF. CDR3 DNA: TGTGCCAGCCTCTCCCGCGCGGGGAATAACTATGGCTACACCTTC.